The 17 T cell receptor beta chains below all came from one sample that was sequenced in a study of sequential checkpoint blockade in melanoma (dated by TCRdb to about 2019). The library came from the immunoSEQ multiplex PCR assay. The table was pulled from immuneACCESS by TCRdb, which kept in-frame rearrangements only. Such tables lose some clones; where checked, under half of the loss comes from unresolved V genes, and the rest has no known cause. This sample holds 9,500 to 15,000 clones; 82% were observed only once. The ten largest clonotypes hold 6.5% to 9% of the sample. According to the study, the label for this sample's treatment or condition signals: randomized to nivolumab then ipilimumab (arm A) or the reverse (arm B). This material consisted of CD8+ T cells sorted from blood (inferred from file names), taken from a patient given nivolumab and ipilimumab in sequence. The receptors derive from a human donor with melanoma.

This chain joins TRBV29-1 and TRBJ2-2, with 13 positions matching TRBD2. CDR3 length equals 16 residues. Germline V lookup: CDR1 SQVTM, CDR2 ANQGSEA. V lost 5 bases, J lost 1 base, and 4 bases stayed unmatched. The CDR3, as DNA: TGCAGCGTTCGACTAGCGGGGGGCCAGAACACCGGGGAGCTGTTTTTT. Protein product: CSVRLAGGQNTGELFF.

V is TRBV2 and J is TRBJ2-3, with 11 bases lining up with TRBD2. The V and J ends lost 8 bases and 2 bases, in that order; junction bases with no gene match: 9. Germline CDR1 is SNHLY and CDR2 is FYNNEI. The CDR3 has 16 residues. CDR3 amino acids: CASLVVAGGITDTQYF. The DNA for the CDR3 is TGTGCCAGCTTGGTTGTAGCGGGGGGGATCACAGATACGCAGTATTTT. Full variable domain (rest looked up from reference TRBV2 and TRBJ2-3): EPEVTQTPSHQVTQMGQEVILRCVPISNHLYFYWYRQILGQKVEFLVSFYNNEISEKSEIFDDQFSVERPDGSNFTLKIRSTKLEDSAMYFCASLVVAGGITDTQYFGPGTRLTVL.

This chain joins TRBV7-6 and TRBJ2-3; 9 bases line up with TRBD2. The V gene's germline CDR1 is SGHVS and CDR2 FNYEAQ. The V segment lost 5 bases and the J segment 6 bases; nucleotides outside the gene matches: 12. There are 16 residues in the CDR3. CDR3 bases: TGTGCCAGCAGCCCCCCGACGGGCGGGGGGGTGGATACGCAGTATTTT. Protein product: CASSPPTGGGVDTQYF.

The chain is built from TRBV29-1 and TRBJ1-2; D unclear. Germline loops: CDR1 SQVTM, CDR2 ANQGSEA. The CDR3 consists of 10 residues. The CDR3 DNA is TGCAGTGCCTTGACATATGGCTACACCTTC. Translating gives CSALTYGYTF. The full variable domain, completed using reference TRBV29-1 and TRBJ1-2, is SAVISQKPSRDICQRGTSLTIQCQVDSQVTMMFWYRQQPGQSLTLIATANQGSEATYESGFVIDKFPISRPNLTFSTLTVSNMSPEDSSIYLCSALTYGYTFGSGTRLTVV.

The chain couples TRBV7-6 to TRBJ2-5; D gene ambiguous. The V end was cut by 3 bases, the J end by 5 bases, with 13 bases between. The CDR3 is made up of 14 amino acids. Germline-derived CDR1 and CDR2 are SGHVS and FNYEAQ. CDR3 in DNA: TGTGCCAGCAGCTTTGGGCCTCTCCCGGAGACCCAGTACTTC. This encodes CASSFGPLPETQYF.

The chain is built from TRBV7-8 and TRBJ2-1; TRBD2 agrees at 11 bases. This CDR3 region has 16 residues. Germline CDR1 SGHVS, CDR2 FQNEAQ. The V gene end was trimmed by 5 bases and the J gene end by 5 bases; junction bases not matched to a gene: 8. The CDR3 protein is CASSPVAGGPNNEQFF. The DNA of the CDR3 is TGTGCCAGCAGCCCTGTAGCGGGAGGGCCCAACAATGAGCAGTTCTTC.

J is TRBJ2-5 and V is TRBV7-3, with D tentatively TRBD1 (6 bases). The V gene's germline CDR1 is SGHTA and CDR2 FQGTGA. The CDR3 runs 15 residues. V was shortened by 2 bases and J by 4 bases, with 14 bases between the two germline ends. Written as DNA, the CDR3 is TGTGCCAGCAGCTTATTAGGGGGAGTTGGAGAGACCCAGTACTTC. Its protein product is CASSLLGGVGETQYF.

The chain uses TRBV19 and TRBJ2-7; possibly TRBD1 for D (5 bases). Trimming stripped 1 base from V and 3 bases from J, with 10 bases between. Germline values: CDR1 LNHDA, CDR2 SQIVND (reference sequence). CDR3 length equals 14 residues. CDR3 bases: TGTGCCAGTAGTATAGCCGGTCAGGGCTACGAGCAGTACTTC. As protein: CASSIAGQGYEQYF.

CDR3: CASSFRTENTEAFF. In DNA, the CDR3 is TGTGCCAGCAGCTTTCGGACAGAGAACACTGAAGCTTTCTTT. The rearrangement uses TRBV28 and TRBJ1-1, with D maybe TRBD1 (6 bases). Germline CDR1 and CDR2: MDHEN and SYDVKM. Trimming removed 6 bases from V and 1 base from J, with 12 bases in between. This CDR3 comprises 14 residues.

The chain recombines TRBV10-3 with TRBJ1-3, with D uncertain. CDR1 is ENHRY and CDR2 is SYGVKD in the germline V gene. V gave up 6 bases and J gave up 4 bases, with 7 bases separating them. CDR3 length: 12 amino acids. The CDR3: CAIRIPGNTIYF. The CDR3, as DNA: TGTGCCATCAGAATCCCGGGAAACACCATATATTTT.

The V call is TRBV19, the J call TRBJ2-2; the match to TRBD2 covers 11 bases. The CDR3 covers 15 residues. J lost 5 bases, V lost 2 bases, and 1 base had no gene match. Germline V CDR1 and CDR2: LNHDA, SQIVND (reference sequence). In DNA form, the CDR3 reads TGTGCCAGTAGTATATGGACTAGCGGGACCGGGGAGCTGTTTTTT. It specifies CASSIWTSGTGELFF.

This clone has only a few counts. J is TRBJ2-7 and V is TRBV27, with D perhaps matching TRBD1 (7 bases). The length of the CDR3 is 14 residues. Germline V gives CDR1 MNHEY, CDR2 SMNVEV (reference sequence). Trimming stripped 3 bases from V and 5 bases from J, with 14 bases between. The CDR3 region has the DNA TGTGCCAGCAGTTTTGAGGCAGGGGGGAACGAGCAGTACTTC. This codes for CASSFEAGGNEQYF.

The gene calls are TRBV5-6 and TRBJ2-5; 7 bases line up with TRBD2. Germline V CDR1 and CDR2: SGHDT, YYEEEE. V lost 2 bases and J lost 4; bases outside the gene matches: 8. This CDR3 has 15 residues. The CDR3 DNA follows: TGTGCCAGCAGCTTACCGACTAGCCCAGGAGAGACCCAGTACTTC. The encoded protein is CASSLPTSPGETQYF.

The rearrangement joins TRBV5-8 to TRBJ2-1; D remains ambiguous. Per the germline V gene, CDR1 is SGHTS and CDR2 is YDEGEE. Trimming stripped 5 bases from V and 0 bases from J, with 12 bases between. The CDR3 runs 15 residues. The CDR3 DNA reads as TGTGCCAGCAGTTCCGACTGGAGCTCCTACAATGAGCAGTTCTTC. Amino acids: CASSSDWSSYNEQFF.

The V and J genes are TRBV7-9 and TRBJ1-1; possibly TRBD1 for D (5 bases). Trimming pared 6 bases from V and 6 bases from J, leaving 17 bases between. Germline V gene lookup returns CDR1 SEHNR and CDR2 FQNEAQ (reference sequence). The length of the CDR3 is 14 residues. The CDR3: CASSSPLGPSEAFF. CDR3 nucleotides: TGTGCCAGCAGTTCCCCTTTGGGGCCCTCTGAAGCTTTCTTT.

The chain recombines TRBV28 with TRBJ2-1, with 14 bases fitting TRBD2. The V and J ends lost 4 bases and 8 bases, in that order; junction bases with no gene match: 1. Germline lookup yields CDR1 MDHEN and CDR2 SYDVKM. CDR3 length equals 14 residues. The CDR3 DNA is TGTGCCAGCAGTTCGGGACTAGCGGGAGATGAGCAGTTCTTC. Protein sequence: CASSSGLAGDEQFF.

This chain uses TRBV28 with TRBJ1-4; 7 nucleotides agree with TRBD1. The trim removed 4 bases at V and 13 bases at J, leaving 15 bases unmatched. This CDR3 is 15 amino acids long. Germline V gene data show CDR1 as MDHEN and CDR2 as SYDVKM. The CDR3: CASSSRTGSRGGLFF. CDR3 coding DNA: TGTGCCAGCAGTTCCCGGACAGGCTCGCGGGGCGGACTGTTTTTT.